The sequence of this T cell receptor (beta chain) was determined in a study of blood T cells in healthy people across ages. The authors isolated at least 7 million PBMCs per sample. A second about 6 to 11 cycle PCR used barcoded and J-beta primers. TCRdb re-derived calls from the 5' RACE reads in MiXCR, one entry per CDR3 protein. The sample holds about 930,000 distinct CDR3 sequences; around 29% are singletons and the top ten take approximately 10%. The CDR3 spans 16 residues. J lost 8 bases, V lost 4 bases, and 17 bases had no gene match. CDR1 and CDR2 (germline): DFQATT, SNEGSKA (reference sequence). General study results and limits: A roughly linear age-dependent decrease characterized TCR beta diversity per million T cells. Because sorting was not performed, PBMCs prevented conclusive naive versus antigen-experienced comparison.

Remarks on this clonotype: Its antigen remains unknown.

These same records also appear under a second study, on T cells of mothers and their children.

The TCR comes from a woman in her thirties or forties in good health. The rearrangement joins TRBV20-1 to TRBJ2-1; 7 nucleotides agree with TRBD2. Source material: blood. CDR3 amino acids: CSAMGEWTRGRDEQFF. CDR3 bases: TGCAGTGCTATGGGGGAGTGGACTAGGGGTAGGGATGAGCAGTTCTTC.